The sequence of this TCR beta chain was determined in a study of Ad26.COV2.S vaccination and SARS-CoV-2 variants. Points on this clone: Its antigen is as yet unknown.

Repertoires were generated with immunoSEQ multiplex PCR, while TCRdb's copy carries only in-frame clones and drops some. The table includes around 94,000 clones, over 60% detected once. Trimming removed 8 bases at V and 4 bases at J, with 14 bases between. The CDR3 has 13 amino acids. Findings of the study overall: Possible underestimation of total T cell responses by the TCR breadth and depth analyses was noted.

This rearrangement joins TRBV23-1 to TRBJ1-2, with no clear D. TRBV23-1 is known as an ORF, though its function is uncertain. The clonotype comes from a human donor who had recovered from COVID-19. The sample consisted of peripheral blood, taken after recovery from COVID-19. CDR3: CASQGQETYGYTF. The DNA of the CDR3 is TGCGCCAGCCAAGGGCAGGAGACCTATGGCTACACCTTC.